A single sample is the source of the 29 T cell receptor beta chains below, sequenced in a study of T-cell reconstitution after alpha-beta-depleted transplantation in children (dated by TCRdb to about 2016). In the paper's terms, the treatment or condition label means: allogeneic hematopoietic cell transplantation with graft depleted of TCRalphabeta T cells and CD19 B cells. To prepare the library, PCR was applied. Sequenced using an Illumina HiSeq 2500. TCR libraries were prepared with molecular barcoding, using unique molecular identifiers to normalize TCRbeta repertoire quantification. TCRdb reran the public reads through fastp at Q25 and MiXCR, keeping productive beta chains. Each entry is one CDR3 protein sequence, shown with its most common DNA and genes. The sample contains about 580,000 distinct CDR3 sequences, 20% to 25% of them found a single time. The ten top clones hold 14% of the sample.

The sample was PBMCs, mostly from graft donor cells, taken 360 days after TCRalphabeta/CD19-depleted stem cell transplant. These receptor sequences come from a boy in the first two years of life who had a stem cell transplant for acute myeloid leukemia, so the T cells may come from the graft donor.

The CDR3 here is CSVMITTNYGYTF. As DNA, the CDR3 is TGCAGCGTGATGATTACCACAAACTATGGCTACACCTTC. The genes are TRBV29-1 and TRBJ1-2; no definite D call. The germline V gene has CDR1 SQVTM and CDR2 ANQGSEA. This CDR3 contains 13 residues. V lost 6 bases and J 2 bases, leaving 13 bases between the germline ends.

The chain uses TRBV4-1 and TRBJ2-1; D unclear. CDR3 length equals 13 residues. The V end was cut by 0 bases, the J end by 9 bases, with 9 bases between. The germline CDR1 and CDR2 sequences are MGHRA and YSYEKL. CDR3 amino acids: CASSQERAVEQFF. CDR3 nucleotide sequence: TGCGCCAGCAGCCAAGAAAGGGCCGTTGAGCAGTTCTTC.

The gene calls are TRBV3-1 and TRBJ1-4; TRBD1 is a possible D gene (6 bases). This CDR3 is 13 amino acids long. Trimming took off 0 bases at V and 15 bases at J, with 14 bases between the two ends. The V gene's germline CDR1 is LGHDT and CDR2 YNNKEL (reference sequence). The CDR3 is CASSQEAQGGVFF. The CDR3 DNA follows: TGTGCCAGCAGCCAAGAGGCACAGGGTGGTGTGTTTTTT.

This clonotype was picked up a small number of times. This rearrangement joins TRBV12-3 or TRBV12-4 to TRBJ2-1, with 13 nucleotides matching TRBD2. The CDR3 is made up of 16 amino acids. V lost 6 bases, J lost 5 bases, and 7 bases stayed unmatched. The CDR3 sequence is CASRGGGLAGHNEQFF. CDR3 DNA sequence: TGTGCCAGCAGGGGGGGGGGACTAGCGGGACACAATGAGCAGTTCTTC.

This clonotype was seen repeatedly, ten times or more. The chain links TRBV20-1 to TRBJ2-7, with 9 bases aligning to TRBD1. The CDR3 consists of 15 residues. V gave up 3 bases and J gave up 1 base; unmatched junction bases: 7. Germline-derived CDR1 and CDR2 are DFQATT and SNEGSKA (reference sequence). Here the CDR3 DNA reads TGCAGTGCTAGCCCGGGACAGGGAAGGTCCTACGAGCAGTACGTC. It yields the protein CSASPGQGRSYEQYV.

This clonotype occurred many times. The chain links TRBV5-1 to TRBJ2-3; D is ambiguous. Germline lookup yields CDR1 SGHRS and CDR2 YFSETQ. Trimming removed 2 bases at V and 0 bases at J, with 13 bases between. The CDR3 length is 16 residues. The CDR3 sequence: CASSFSADTSTDTQYF. The CDR3 nucleotides are TGCGCCAGCAGCTTCTCGGCAGATACTAGCACAGATACGCAGTATTTT.

This clonotype appeared many times. The rearrangement links TRBV29-1 to TRBJ2-1; 7 bases are shared with TRBD1. The CDR3 loop spans 13 amino acids. In germline, CDR1 is SQVTM, CDR2 ANQGSEA. Germline trimming cut 4 bases from V and 7 bases from J; bases unmatched to any gene: 7. The CDR3 DNA follows: TGCAGCGTTGTTGACAGGGTAGGAAATGAGCAGTTCTTC. Its translation is CSVVDRVGNEQFF.

Many counts were recorded for this clonotype. V is TRBV20-1 and J is TRBJ1-1; TRBD1 is a possible D gene (6 bases). Per the germline V gene, CDR1 is DFQATT and CDR2 is SNEGSKA (reference sequence). The CDR3 length is 15 residues. V was trimmed by 0 bases and J by 4 bases, leaving 15 bases between them. CDR3 residues: CSARDGGPLITEAFF. The CDR3 DNA reads as TGCAGTGCTAGAGATGGGGGGCCCTTAATCACTGAAGCTTTCTTT.

There are many counts of this clonotype. This sequence joins TRBV29-1 and TRBJ1-1, with D possibly matching TRBD1 (5 bases). With 3 bases removed from V and 3 bases from J, the gap between germline ends came to 8 bases. This CDR3 is built from 12 residues. CDR1 SQVTM and CDR2 ANQGSEA come from the germline V gene. CDR3 coding DNA: TGCAGCGTTGACGACAGCTACACTGAAGCTTTCTTT. Residues: CSVDDSYTEAFF. The full variable domain, its missing parts supplied by reference TRBV29-1 and TRBJ1-1, is SAVISQKPSRDICQRGTSLTIQCQVDSQVTMMFWYRQQPGQSLTLIATANQGSEATYESGFVIDKFPISRPNLTFSTLTVSNMSPEDSSIYLCSVDDSYTEAFFGQGTRLTVV.

This clonotype was recorded many times. The gene calls are TRBV14 and TRBJ2-7, with D perhaps given as TRBD1 or TRBD2 (6 bases each). V lost 1 base and J 0 bases, leaving 10 bases between the germline ends. Per the germline V gene, CDR1 is SGHDN and CDR2 is FVKESK. The CDR3 is 15 residues long. This CDR3 reads CASSQAGGYSYEQYF. The CDR3 DNA sequence: TGTGCCAGCAGCCAAGCCGGGGGCTACTCCTACGAGCAGTACTTC.

CDR3 protein: CASSLEWRGGRDTQYF. The CDR3 coding sequence is TGTGCCAGCAGCTTAGAGTGGCGGGGGGGCCGAGATACGCAGTATTTT. The rearrangement uses TRBV7-2 and TRBJ2-3, with 9 nucleotides matching TRBD2. The trim removed 1 base at V and 5 bases at J, leaving 7 bases unmatched. Germline V gene lookup returns CDR1 SGHTA and CDR2 FQGNSA. The CDR3 has 16 amino acids.

This clonotype was seen only a few times. V and J are TRBV5-1 and TRBJ2-1; D remains unclear. Germline V gene lookup returns CDR1 SGHRS and CDR2 YFSETQ. The V gene lost 0 bases and the J gene lost 8 bases, with 6 bases spanning the gap. The CDR3 sequence is 12 residues long. The CDR3 sequence: CASSLELHEQFF. As DNA, the CDR3 is TGCGCCAGCAGCTTGGAACTCCATGAGCAGTTCTTC.

Ten or more counts support this clonotype. The gene calls are TRBV20-1 and TRBJ2-3; 8 bases agree with TRBD1. V lost 3 bases, J lost 3 bases, and 8 bases stayed unmatched. Germline V gene sequence: CDR1 DFQATT, CDR2 SNEGSKA (reference sequence). This CDR3 has 15 amino acids. The CDR3 nucleotides read TGCAGTGCTAGCGTCGACAGGGGAAAGACAGATACGCAGTATTTT. As protein: CSASVDRGKTDTQYF.

J is TRBJ2-5 and V is TRBV18; 8 nucleotides line up with TRBD1. The germline V gene encodes CDR1 KGHSH and CDR2 LQKENI. V lost 2 bases to trimming and J lost 5 bases; unmatched junction nucleotides: 10. CDR3 length: 16 amino acids. The CDR3 DNA follows: TGTGCCAGCTCACCAACTCAAGCCGGGACAGGCGAGACCCAGTACTTC. Its translation: CASSPTQAGTGETQYF.

This clonotype has a single count. V and J are TRBV12-3 or TRBV12-4 and TRBJ2-1; TRBD2 aligns across 9 bases. The CDR3 extends over 14 amino acids. Germline trimming cut 6 bases from V and 7 bases from J; bases unmatched to any gene: 7. CDR3 sequence: CASRVPGLANEQFF. CDR3 nucleotides: TGTGCCAGCAGAGTACCGGGACTAGCTAATGAGCAGTTCTTC.

This clonotype showed up many times. This chain uses TRBV12-3 or TRBV12-4 with TRBJ2-7; D call uncertain. Trimming stripped 2 bases from V and 9 bases from J, with 14 bases between. The CDR3 contains 13 residues. The CDR3 sequence is CASSLTTAGGQYF. The CDR3 coding sequence is TGTGCCAGCAGTTTAACTACGGCTGGCGGGCAGTACTTC.

This clonotype was detected a few times. In nucleotides, the CDR3 is TGCAGTGCTTTACCCGGGACAGGGCGTACCGGGGAGCTGTTTTTT. Protein: CSALPGTGRTGELFF. V usage is TRBV20-1 and J usage is TRBJ2-2; the match to TRBD1 covers 9 bases. The CDR3 extends over 15 amino acids. CDR1 is DFQATT, CDR2 SNEGSKA, per germline (reference sequence). The V and J ends lost 5 bases and 5 bases, in that order; junction bases with no gene match: 9.

The CDR3 region is CASSYSSPNQPQHF. DNA for the CDR3: TGTGCCAGCAGTTACTCTTCCCCCAATCAGCCCCAGCATTTT. V usage is TRBV6-5 and J usage is TRBJ1-5; D remains ambiguous. Germline V gene lookup returns CDR1 MNHEY and CDR2 SVGAGI. The ends were cut back, 0 bases at V and 3 bases at J, with 6 bases in the middle. The CDR3 has 14 amino acids.

DNA of the CDR3: TGTGCCAGCTCACCACTACCGGGACCGGCGAGCTCCTACGAGCAGTACGTC. Its translation is CASSPLPGPASSYEQYV. The rearrangement joins TRBV18 to TRBJ2-7; TRBD1 or TRBD2 may be the D gene (5 bases each). CDR1 and CDR2 from the germline V gene are KGHSH and LQKENI. Trimming took off 1 base at V and 0 bases at J, with 16 bases between the two ends. The CDR3 extends over 17 amino acids.

As DNA, the CDR3 is TGCAGTGCTGCTCCCACCCAGTCGGGGCAGTATGGCTACACCTTC. Protein sequence: CSAAPTQSGQYGYTF. The rearrangement uses TRBV20-1 and TRBJ1-2, with D possibly being TRBD1 (5 bases). Germline lookup yields CDR1 DFQATT and CDR2 SNEGSKA (reference sequence). The V and J ends lost 5 bases and 5 bases respectively, with 21 bases between them. The CDR3 runs to 15 residues.

The chain recombines TRBV20-1 with TRBJ2-3; weak D call: TRBD1 (6 bases). V was cut by 0 bases and J by 2 bases, with 9 bases left in between. This CDR3 has 14 amino acids. Germline assignment: CDR1 DFQATT and CDR2 SNEGSKA (reference sequence). Here the CDR3 reads CSARDRGYTDTQYF. CDR3 DNA sequence: TGCAGTGCTAGAGATAGGGGGTACACAGATACGCAGTATTTT.

This clonotype was found many times. V usage is TRBV7-9 and J usage is TRBJ2-1; D is possibly TRBD2 (6 bases). Trimming removed 5 bases at V and 8 bases at J, with 10 bases between. There are 12 residues in the CDR3. Germline loops: CDR1 SEHNR, CDR2 FQNEAQ (reference sequence). The CDR3: CASSRLEDEQFF. Here the CDR3 DNA reads TGTGCCAGCAGCCGACTAGAAGATGAGCAGTTCTTC.

In its sample, this clonotype was seen many times. This chain connects TRBV6-5 to TRBJ1-1; D may be TRBD1 (5 bases). This CDR3 contains 16 residues. CDR1 is MNHEY and CDR2 is SVGAGI in the germline V gene. V dropped 2 bases and J dropped 4 bases, with 17 bases sitting between them. CDR3 sequence: CASSYARDGAGTEAFF. CDR3 coding DNA: TGTGCCAGCAGTTACGCTCGGGACGGGGCAGGCACTGAAGCTTTCTTT.

V usage is TRBV4-3 and J usage is TRBJ2-1, with 9 bases identical to TRBD2. The V gene end was trimmed by 0 bases and the J gene end by 3 bases; junction bases not matched to a gene: 9. The CDR3 has 18 amino acids. CDR1 and CDR2 (germline): LGHNA, YSLEER. In nucleotides, the CDR3 is TGCGCCAGCAGCCAAGATCACGCTAGCGGGGCGTACTACAATGAGCAGTTCTTC. It codes for CASSQDHASGAYYNEQFF.

This clonotype was picked up a small number of times. The V call is TRBV9, the J call TRBJ2-5, with 7 bases matching TRBD2. Trimming at V came to 2 bases and at J to 2 bases, leaving 9 bases not matched to a gene. The CDR3 contains 16 residues. Germline CDR1 SGDLS, CDR2 YYNGEE. The CDR3 DNA reads TGTGCCAGCAGCGTTGGGGGGGGTTGGGGGCAAGAGACCCAGTACTTC. This gives the protein CASSVGGGWGQETQYF.

The chain has TRBV3-1 and TRBJ1-1, with 7 bases that match TRBD1. This CDR3 has 15 residues. Trimming removed 0 bases from V and 0 bases from J; junction bases left unmatched: 1. Per germline, CDR1 LGHDT and CDR2 YNNKEL (reference sequence). The CDR3: CASSQDQGVNTEAFF. The CDR3 DNA reads TGTGCCAGCAGCCAAGATCAGGGGGTGAACACTGAAGCTTTCTTT.

This clonotype occurred many times. The CDR3, as DNA: TGTGCCAGCACCTGGACAGGGGACACAGATACGCAGTATTTT. Protein: CASTWTGDTDTQYF. J is TRBJ2-3 and V is TRBV7-2; 9 positions match TRBD1. The V gene end was trimmed by 7 bases and the J gene end by 2 bases; junction bases not matched to a gene: 4. The CDR3 contains 14 residues. Per germline, CDR1 SGHTA and CDR2 FQGNSA.

The chain has TRBV7-2 and TRBJ2-6; TRBD1 is a possible D gene (6 bases). CDR3 length: 15 residues. Trimming cost V 10 bases and J 0 bases, with 13 bases left between them. The germline V gene has CDR1 SGHTA and CDR2 FQGNSA. The CDR3 protein is CATRPDSSGANVLTF. The CDR3, as DNA: TGTGCCACCAGACCGGACAGCTCTGGGGCCAACGTCCTGACTTTC.

This clonotype occurred many times. The V call is TRBV7-9, the J call TRBJ2-7; 7 nucleotides agree with TRBD1. V lost 5 bases to trimming and J lost 3 bases; unmatched junction nucleotides: 7. Per germline, CDR1 SEHNR and CDR2 FQNEAQ (reference sequence). The CDR3 spans 14 residues. The CDR3 sequence is CASSRDSLIYEQYF. CDR3 coding DNA: TGTGCCAGCAGCCGGGACAGCTTAATCTACGAGCAGTACTTC.